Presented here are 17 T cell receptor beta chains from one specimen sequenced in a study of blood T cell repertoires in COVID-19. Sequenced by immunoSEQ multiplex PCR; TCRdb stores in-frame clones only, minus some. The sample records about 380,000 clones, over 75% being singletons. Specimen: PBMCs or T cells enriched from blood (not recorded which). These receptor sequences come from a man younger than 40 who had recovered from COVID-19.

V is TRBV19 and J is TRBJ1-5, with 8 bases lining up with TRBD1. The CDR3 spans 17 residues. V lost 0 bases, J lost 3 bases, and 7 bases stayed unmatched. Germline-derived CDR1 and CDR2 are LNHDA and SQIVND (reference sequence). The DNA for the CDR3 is TGTGCCAGTAGTATAGACAGACAGGGGAGGATCAATCAGCCCCAGCATTTT. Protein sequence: CASSIDRQGRINQPQHF.

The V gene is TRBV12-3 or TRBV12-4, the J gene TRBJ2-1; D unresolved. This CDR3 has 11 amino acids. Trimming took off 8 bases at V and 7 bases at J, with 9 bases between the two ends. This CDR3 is CASGLPNEQFF. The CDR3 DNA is TGTGCCAGCGGGCTACCAAATGAGCAGTTCTTC.

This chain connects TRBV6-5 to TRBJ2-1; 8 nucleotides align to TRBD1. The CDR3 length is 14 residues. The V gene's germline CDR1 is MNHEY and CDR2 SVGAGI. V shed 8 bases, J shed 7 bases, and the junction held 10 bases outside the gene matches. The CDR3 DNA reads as TGTGCCAGCTTCTGGGCGGACAGGGCGAATGAGCAGTTCTTC. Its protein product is CASFWADRANEQFF.

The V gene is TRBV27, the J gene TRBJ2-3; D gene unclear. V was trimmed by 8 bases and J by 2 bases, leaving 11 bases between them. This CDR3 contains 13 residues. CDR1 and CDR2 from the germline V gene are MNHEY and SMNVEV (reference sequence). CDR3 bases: TGTGCCAGCCAAACTCCCTCCACAGATACGCAGTATTTT. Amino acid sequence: CASQTPSTDTQYF.

In DNA form, the CDR3 reads TGTGCCAGCAGCTTAAGATACGGGGTGTGGGAAAAACTGTTTTTT. Residues: CASSLRYGVWEKLFF. J is TRBJ1-4 and V is TRBV7-9; no reliable D call. The CDR3 consists of 15 residues. V was trimmed by 2 bases and J by 8 bases, leaving 15 bases between them. The germline gives CDR1 SEHNR, CDR2 FQNEAQ (reference sequence). Drawing the rest from reference TRBV7-9 and TRBJ1-4, the complete variable domain is DTGVSQNPRHKITKRGQNVTFRCDPISEHNRLYWYRQTLGQGPEFLTYFQNEAQLEKSRLLSDRFSAERPKGSFSTLEIQRTEQGDSAMYLCASSLRYGVWEKLFFGSGTQLSVL.

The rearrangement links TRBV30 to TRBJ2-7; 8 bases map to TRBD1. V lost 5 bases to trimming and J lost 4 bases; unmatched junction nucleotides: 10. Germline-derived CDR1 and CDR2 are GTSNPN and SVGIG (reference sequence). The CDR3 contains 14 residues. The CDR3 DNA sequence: TGTGCCTGGCGACCCGGGACAGGCTTTTACGAGCAGTACTTC. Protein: CAWRPGTGFYEQYF.

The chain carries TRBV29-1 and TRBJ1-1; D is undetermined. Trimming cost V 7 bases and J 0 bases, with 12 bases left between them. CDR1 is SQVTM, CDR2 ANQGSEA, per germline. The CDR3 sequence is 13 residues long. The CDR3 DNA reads TGCAGCGCCGACCGGGATCTGAACACTGAAGCTTTCTTT. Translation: CSADRDLNTEAFF.

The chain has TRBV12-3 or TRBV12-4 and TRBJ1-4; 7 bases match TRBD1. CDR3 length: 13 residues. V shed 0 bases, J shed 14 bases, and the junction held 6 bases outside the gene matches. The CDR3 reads CASSLARATGLFF. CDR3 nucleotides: TGTGCCAGCAGTTTAGCCCGTGCGACAGGGCTGTTTTTT.

The CDR3 bases are TGTGCCAGCTCACTTAGGACAAAAGAAGCTTTCTTT. Translated: CASSLRTKEAFF. The chain is built from TRBV18 and TRBJ1-1; weak D call: TRBD1 (5 bases). CDR3 size: 12 residues. Trimming removed 4 bases from V and 8 bases from J, with 11 bases in between. In germline, CDR1 is KGHSH, CDR2 LQKENI.

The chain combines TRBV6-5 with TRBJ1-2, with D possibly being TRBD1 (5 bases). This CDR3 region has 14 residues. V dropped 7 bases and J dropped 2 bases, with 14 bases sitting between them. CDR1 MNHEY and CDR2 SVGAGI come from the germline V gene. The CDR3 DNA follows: TGTGCCAGCACCACCCGCCGGGGGAACTATGGCTACACCTTC. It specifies CASTTRRGNYGYTF.

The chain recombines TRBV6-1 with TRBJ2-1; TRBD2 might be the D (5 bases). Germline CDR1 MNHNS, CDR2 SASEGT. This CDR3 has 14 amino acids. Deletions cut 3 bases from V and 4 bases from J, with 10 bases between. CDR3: CASSDSGRYNEQFF. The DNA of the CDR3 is TGTGCCAGCAGTGACAGCGGTCGGTACAATGAGCAGTTCTTC.

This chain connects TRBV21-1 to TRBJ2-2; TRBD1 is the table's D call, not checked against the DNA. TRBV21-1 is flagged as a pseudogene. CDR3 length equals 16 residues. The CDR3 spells CASSKGRGQGSWELFF. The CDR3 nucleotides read TGTGCCAGCAGCAAAGGTCGGGGACAGGGATCCTGGGAGCTGTTTTTT.

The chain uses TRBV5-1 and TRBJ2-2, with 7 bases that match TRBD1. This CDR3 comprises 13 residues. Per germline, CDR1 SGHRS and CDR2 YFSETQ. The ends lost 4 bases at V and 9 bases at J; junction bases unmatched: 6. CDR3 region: CASSLTGERELFF. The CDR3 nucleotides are TGCGCCAGCAGCCTTACAGGGGAGAGGGAGCTGTTTTTT.

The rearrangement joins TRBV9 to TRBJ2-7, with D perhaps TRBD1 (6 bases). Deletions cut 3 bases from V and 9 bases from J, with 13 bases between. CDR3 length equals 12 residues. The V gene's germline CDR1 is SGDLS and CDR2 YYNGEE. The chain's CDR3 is CASSAGLGAQYF. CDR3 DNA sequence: TGTGCCAGCAGCGCCGGTCTGGGGGCGCAGTACTTC.

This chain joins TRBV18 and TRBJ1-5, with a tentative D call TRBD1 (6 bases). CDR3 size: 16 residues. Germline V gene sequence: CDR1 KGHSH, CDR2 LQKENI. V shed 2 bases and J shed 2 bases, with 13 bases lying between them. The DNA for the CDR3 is TGTGCCAGCTCACCAACAGGGAAAGGAGGCAATCAGCCCCAGCATTTT. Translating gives CASSPTGKGGNQPQHF.

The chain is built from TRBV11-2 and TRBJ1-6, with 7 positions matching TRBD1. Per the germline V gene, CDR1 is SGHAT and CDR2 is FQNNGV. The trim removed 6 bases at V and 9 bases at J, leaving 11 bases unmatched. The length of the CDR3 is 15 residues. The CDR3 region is CASSQTGQITSPLHF. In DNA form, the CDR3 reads TGTGCCAGCAGTCAAACGGGACAGATCACTTCACCCCTCCACTTT.

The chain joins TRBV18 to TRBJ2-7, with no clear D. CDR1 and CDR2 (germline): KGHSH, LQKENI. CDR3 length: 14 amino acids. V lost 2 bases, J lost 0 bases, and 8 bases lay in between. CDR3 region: CASSPNQDSYEQYF. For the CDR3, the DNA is TGTGCCAGCTCACCAAATCAGGACTCCTACGAGCAGTACTTC.